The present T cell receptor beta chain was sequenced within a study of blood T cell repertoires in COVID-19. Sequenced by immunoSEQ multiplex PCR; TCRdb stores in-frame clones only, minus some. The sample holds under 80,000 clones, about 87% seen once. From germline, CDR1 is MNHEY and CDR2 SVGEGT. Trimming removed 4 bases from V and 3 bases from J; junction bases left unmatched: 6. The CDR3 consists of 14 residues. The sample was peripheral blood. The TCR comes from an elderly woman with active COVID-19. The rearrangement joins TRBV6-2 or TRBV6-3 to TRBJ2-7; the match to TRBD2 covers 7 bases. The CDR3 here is CASSWEGLNYEQYF. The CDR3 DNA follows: TGTGCCAGCAGTTGGGAGGGCCTTAACTACGAGCAGTACTTC.